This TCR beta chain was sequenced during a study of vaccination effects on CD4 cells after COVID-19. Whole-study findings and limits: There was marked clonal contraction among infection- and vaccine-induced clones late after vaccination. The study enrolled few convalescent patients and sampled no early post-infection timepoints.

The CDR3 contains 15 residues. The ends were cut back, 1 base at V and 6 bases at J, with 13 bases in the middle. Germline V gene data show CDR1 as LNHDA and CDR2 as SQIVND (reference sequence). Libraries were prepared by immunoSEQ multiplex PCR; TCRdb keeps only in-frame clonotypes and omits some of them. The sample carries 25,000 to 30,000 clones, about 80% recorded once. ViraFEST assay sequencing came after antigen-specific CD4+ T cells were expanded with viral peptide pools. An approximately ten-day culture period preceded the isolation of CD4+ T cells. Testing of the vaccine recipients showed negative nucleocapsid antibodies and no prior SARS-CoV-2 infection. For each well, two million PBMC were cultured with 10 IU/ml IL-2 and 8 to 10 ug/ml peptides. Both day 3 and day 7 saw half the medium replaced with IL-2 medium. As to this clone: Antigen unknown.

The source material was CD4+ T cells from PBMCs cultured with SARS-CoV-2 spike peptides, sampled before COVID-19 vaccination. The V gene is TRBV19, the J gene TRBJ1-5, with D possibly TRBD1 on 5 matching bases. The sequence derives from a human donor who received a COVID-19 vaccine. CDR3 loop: CASSIGDSRVQPQHF. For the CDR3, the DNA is TGTGCCAGTAGTATAGGTGATTCCAGGGTTCAGCCCCAGCATTTT.